These 26 T cell receptor beta chains were all obtained from the same sample, sequenced in a study of blood T cell repertoires in COVID-19. Assay used: immunoSEQ multiplex PCR; TCRdb lists only in-frame clones, some missing. Among some 70,000 clones listed, more than 70% were seen once. Sequencing was performed on peripheral blood. All receptors derive from a woman between 70 and 85 years old with acute or convalescent COVID-19.

V and J are TRBV12-3 or TRBV12-4 and TRBJ1-2; D is possibly TRBD1 (6 bases). Trimming took off 5 bases at V and 5 bases at J, with 12 bases between the two ends. CDR3 length: 13 residues. CDR3 in amino acids: CASSTGRGYGYTF. In DNA form, the CDR3 reads TGTGCCAGCAGTACAGGGAGGGGGTATGGCTACACCTTC.

The rearrangement links TRBV7-3 to TRBJ1-2; 9 bases are shared with TRBD1. V dropped 5 bases and J dropped 6; count of bases not matched to a gene: 7. Germline lookup yields CDR1 SGHTA and CDR2 FQGTGA. The CDR3 has 14 amino acids. CDR3 coding DNA: TGTGCCAGCAGCCCCGCGACAGGGGGAGATGGCTACACCTTC. Its protein is CASSPATGGDGYTF.

The V call is TRBV5-6, the J call TRBJ2-1; weak D call: TRBD1 (5 bases). V was pared by 0 bases and J by 4 bases, with 8 bases between. There are 14 residues in the CDR3. Per germline, CDR1 SGHDT and CDR2 YYEEEE. The CDR3, as DNA: TGTGCCAGCAGCTTGGGGTCAGGGTACAATGAGCAGTTCTTC. Its protein product is CASSLGSGYNEQFF.

The rearrangement joins TRBV6-5 to TRBJ1-4, with a possible D match to TRBD1 (5 bases). The CDR3 consists of 16 residues. V was pared by 0 bases and J by 0 bases, with 8 bases between. Germline loops: CDR1 MNHEY, CDR2 SVGAGI. CDR3 amino acids: CASSYSQGATNEKLFF. The CDR3 bases are TGTGCCAGCAGTTACTCGCAGGGCGCAACTAATGAAAAACTGTTTTTT.

The chain joins TRBV24-1 to TRBJ2-3, with D possibly matching TRBD2 (6 bases). V was trimmed by 4 bases and J by 3 bases, leaving 13 bases between them. The germline V gene has CDR1 KGHDR and CDR2 SFDVKD. This CDR3 comprises 15 residues. The CDR3, as DNA: TGTGCCACCAGTGAGCTCAGGGAGGAGACAGATACGCAGTATTTT. This codes for CATSELREETDTQYF.

The chain recombines TRBV21-1 with TRBJ1-5; the table names TRBD1, a call not compared with the DNA. TRBV21-1 is a known pseudogene. The CDR3 consists of 16 residues. DNA of the CDR3: TGTGCCAGCAGCCCTCGGACAGTTTGGTTGAATCAGCCCCAGCATTTT. It translates to CASSPRTVWLNQPQHF.

The chain has TRBV5-6 and TRBJ1-6, with D hard to call. Germline V gene lookup returns CDR1 SGHDT and CDR2 YYEEEE. The CDR3 runs to 15 residues. The V end was cut by 1 base, the J end by 2 bases, with 7 bases between. CDR3 amino acids: CASSLYGTYNSPLHF. CDR3 bases: TGTGCCAGCAGCTTGTACGGGACCTATAATTCACCCCTCCACTTT.

The chain couples TRBV2 to TRBJ1-6; 9 nucleotides align to TRBD1. The CDR3 totals 16 residues. V dropped 10 bases and J dropped 5; count of bases not matched to a gene: 12. The germline V gene has CDR1 SNHLY and CDR2 FYNNEI. In nucleotides, the CDR3 is TGTGCCACCCGAGGACAGGGGACACAAGATAATTCACCCCTCCACTTT. Protein product: CATRGQGTQDNSPLHF.

This clone was observed a few times. The chain employs TRBV28 and TRBJ1-2, with 8 bases matching TRBD1. Germline-derived CDR1 and CDR2 are MDHEN and SYDVKM. V was pared by 3 bases and J by 7 bases, with 13 bases of the junction left unmatched. The CDR3 length is 16 residues. The chain's CDR3 is CASSLASQQGVFGYTF. The CDR3 DNA follows: TGTGCCAGCAGTTTGGCCTCCCAACAGGGGGTGTTTGGCTACACCTTC.

This chain's CDR3 is CASSLDWGRNTEAFF. The CDR3 nucleotides are TGCGCCAGCAGCTTGGATTGGGGGCGAAACACTGAAGCTTTCTTT. The chain carries TRBV5-1 and TRBJ1-1, with TRBD1 as a possible D gene (6 bases). CDR1 and CDR2 (germline): SGHRS, YFSETQ. This CDR3 contains 15 residues. V lost 0 bases and J 2 bases, leaving 11 bases between the germline ends. Supplemented by reference TRBV5-1 and TRBJ1-1, the full variable domain reads KAGVTQTPRYLIKTRGQQVTLSCSPISGHRSVSWYQQTPGQGLQFLFEYFSETQRNKGNFPGRFSGRQFSNSRSEMNVSTLELGDSALYLCASSLDWGRNTEAFFGQGTRLTVV.

This clone was counted a single time. The V and J genes are TRBV11-2 and TRBJ2-1; weak D call: TRBD1 (5 bases). This CDR3 has 14 amino acids. The germline V and J ends were trimmed by 6 bases and 4 bases, with 13 bases remaining between them. Per the germline V gene, CDR1 is SGHAT and CDR2 is FQNNGV. CDR3 nucleotide sequence: TGTGCCAGCAGGTTCGAGACAGTTTACAATGAGCAGTTCTTC. This encodes CASRFETVYNEQFF.

The V call is TRBV11-2, the J call TRBJ1-4; 9 bases align to TRBD1. The CDR3 sequence is 16 residues long. CDR1 is SGHAT, CDR2 FQNNGV, per germline. V was pared by 5 bases and J by 6 bases, with 10 bases of the junction left unmatched. CDR3 sequence reads: CASSEGQGPVHEKLFF. Written as DNA, the CDR3 is TGTGCCAGCAGCGAGGGACAGGGCCCCGTCCATGAAAAACTGTTTTTT.

V usage is TRBV10-3 and J usage is TRBJ2-1; the match to TRBD2 covers 11 bases. The V and J ends lost 11 bases and 7 bases, in that order; junction bases with no gene match: 7. Germline assignment: CDR1 ENHRY and CDR2 SYGVKD. The CDR3 is made up of 13 amino acids. This chain's CDR3 is CASGLAGGNEQFF. The CDR3 nucleotides are TGTGCCTCAGGACTAGCGGGTGGTAATGAGCAGTTCTTC.

This clone appeared a few times. In DNA, the CDR3 is TGCGCCAGCAGCTCAGGACAGGGCCTCCTCCAGGGCTACACCTTC. It encodes CASSSGQGLLQGYTF. This rearrangement joins TRBV5-1 to TRBJ1-2; 8 nucleotides match TRBD1. Looked up from germline, CDR1 is SGHRS and CDR2 is YFSETQ. The V and J ends lost 3 bases and 8 bases, in that order; junction bases with no gene match: 12. The CDR3 is 15 residues long.

This sequence joins TRBV19 and TRBJ2-1; 11 nucleotides agree with TRBD2. The J segment lost 7 bases and the V segment lost 6 bases, leaving 17 bases of the junction unmatched. CDR3 length equals 18 residues. In germline, CDR1 is LNHDA, CDR2 SQIVND (reference sequence). CDR3 sequence (DNA): TGTGCCAGTAGCGTCCCTCTTTCACTAGCGGGGGTAGGGAATGAGCAGTTCTTC. It yields the protein CASSVPLSLAGVGNEQFF.

The chain recombines TRBV6-5 with TRBJ1-1; 8 bases agree with TRBD1. The CDR3 is 16 amino acids. Unmatched junction bases numbered 7, after V lost 0 bases and J lost 4 bases. Germline-derived CDR1 and CDR2 are MNHEY and SVGAGI. The CDR3 here is CASSYSRTGRSTEAFF. The CDR3 DNA is TGTGCCAGCAGTTACTCGCGGACAGGGAGAAGCACTGAAGCTTTCTTT.

The genes are TRBV6-5 and TRBJ2-1, with D perhaps matching TRBD1 (6 bases). Trimming removed 8 bases at V and 3 bases at J, with 11 bases between. The CDR3 has 13 amino acids. CDR1 is MNHEY and CDR2 is SVGAGI in the germline V gene. CDR3 in amino acids: CASRWDNYNEQFF. In DNA form, the CDR3 reads TGTGCCAGCCGTTGGGACAACTACAATGAGCAGTTCTTC.

The chain combines TRBV7-2 with TRBJ1-1, with D maybe TRBD1 (6 bases). Trimming took off 1 base at V and 0 bases at J, with 9 bases between the two ends. The CDR3 runs 15 residues. Germline CDR1 and CDR2: SGHTA and FQGNSA. DNA of the CDR3: TGTGCCAGCAGCTTAGTACAGGGCGTGAACACTGAAGCTTTCTTT. It translates to CASSLVQGVNTEAFF.

The J gene is TRBJ1-2, the V gene TRBV12-5, with D tentatively TRBD1 (5 bases). The germline CDR1 and CDR2 sequences are LGHNT and FRNRAP. V gave up 0 bases and J gave up 7 bases, with 18 bases separating them. The CDR3 has 16 residues. CDR3 sequence: CASGLVLVGRVGGYTF. CDR3 sequence (DNA): TGTGCTAGTGGTTTGGTACTGGTAGGCAGGGTGGGTGGCTACACCTTC.

The chain employs TRBV7-2 and TRBJ2-3; 7 nucleotides match TRBD2. The trim removed 1 base at V and 0 bases at J, leaving 1 base unmatched. The length of the CDR3 is 15 residues. CDR1 and CDR2 (germline): SGHTA, FQGNSA. The DNA of the CDR3 is TGTGCCAGCAGCTTAGGGCGGGGGAGCACAGATACGCAGTATTTT. Protein sequence: CASSLGRGSTDTQYF.

This clone was picked up one time. This chain joins TRBV3-1 (or the pseudogene TRBV3-2) and TRBJ1-2, with a possible D match to TRBD1 (5 bases). CDR3 length: 15 residues. Trimming removed 5 bases from V and 3 bases from J, with 16 bases in between. Looked up from germline, CDR1 is LGHDT and CDR2 is YNNKEL (reference sequence). CDR3 coding DNA: TGTGCCAGCAGCTCCCCATCGGGGGGGGACTATGGCTACACCTTC. Its protein product is CASSSPSGGDYGYTF.

The genes are TRBV5-1 and TRBJ1-2; a weak D match, TRBD1 (5 bases). The germline gives CDR1 SGHRS, CDR2 YFSETQ. This CDR3 has 12 residues. V was trimmed by 5 bases and J by 7 bases, leaving 12 bases between them. The chain's CDR3 is CASREGIGGYTF. The DNA of the CDR3 is TGCGCCAGCAGGGAGGGGATTGGTGGCTACACCTTC.

The count of this clone is one. This CDR3 reads CASSRTGGSQPQHF. The CDR3 DNA is TGTGCCAGCAGTAGAACAGGGGGCAGTCAGCCCCAGCATTTT. This rearrangement joins TRBV28 to TRBJ1-5, with 9 bases fitting TRBD1. Germline CDR1 MDHEN, CDR2 SYDVKM. The V segment lost 5 bases and the J segment 6 bases; nucleotides outside the gene matches: 5. CDR3 length: 14 amino acids.

The rearrangement links TRBV5-1 to TRBJ2-3; 7 nucleotides line up with TRBD1. V lost 1 base, J lost 4 bases, and 6 bases stayed unmatched. CDR1 is SGHRS, CDR2 YFSETQ, per germline. The CDR3 runs 15 residues. CDR3 DNA sequence: TGCGCCAGCAGCTTGCGTTATAGGGGGCCAGATACGCAGTATTTT. This encodes CASSLRYRGPDTQYF.

The chain has TRBV18 and TRBJ1-2, with D perhaps TRBD1 (5 bases). Looked up from germline, CDR1 is KGHSH and CDR2 is LQKENI. V gave up 6 bases and J gave up 6 bases, with 14 bases separating them. CDR3 length: 13 residues. This CDR3 is CASSLQESDGYTF. The CDR3 region has the DNA TGTGCCAGCTCGCTACAGGAGTCGGATGGCTACACCTTC. The entire variable domain, with the rest obtained from reference TRBV18 and TRBJ1-2, is as follows: NAGVMQNPRHLVRRRGQEARLRCSPMKGHSHVYWYRQLPEEGLKFMVYLQKENIIDESGMPKERFSAEFPKEGPSILRIQQVVRGDSAAYFCASSLQESDGYTFGSGTRLTVV.

The gene calls are TRBV27 and TRBJ1-2; D remains unclear. This CDR3 is built from 13 residues. The V end lost 5 bases, the J end lost 8 bases, and 15 bases lay between the germline ends. Germline V gene lookup returns CDR1 MNHEY and CDR2 SMNVEV (reference sequence). The CDR3 bases are TGTGCCAGCAGTCCACGGTTGGGCGCGGGCTACACCTTC. Translation gives CASSPRLGAGYTF.